The 25 T cell receptor beta chains below all came from one sample that was sequenced in a study of Ad26.COV2.S vaccination and SARS-CoV-2 variants. This sample's treatment: over 15 received Ad26.COV2.S at low or high dose, single or two shots; several received placebo; per-sample allocation not given. Vaccine and placebo recipients were sampled on day 63 after the first injection. Profiled with immunoSEQ multiplex PCR; TCRdb holds only in-frame clones, not every one. The sample consists of roughly 450,000 clones, roughly 90% of them appearing once. The material was peripheral blood, obtained in a trial of Ad26.COV2.S vaccine versus placebo. These receptors came from a person between 18 and 60 years old who received the Ad26.COV2.S COVID-19 vaccine or a placebo.

The genes are TRBV4-3 and TRBJ2-7, with TRBD1 identical over 8 bases. From germline, CDR1 is LGHNA and CDR2 YSLEER. The trim removed 1 base at V and 4 bases at J, leaving 3 bases unmatched. The length of the CDR3 is 14 residues. DNA for the CDR3: TGCGCCAGCAGCCAAGGGACAGGGTATTACGAGCAGTACTTC. It yields the protein CASSQGTGYYEQYF.

The J gene is TRBJ1-1, the V gene TRBV29-1, with 8 bases aligning to TRBD1. Per the germline V gene, CDR1 is SQVTM and CDR2 is ANQGSEA. The CDR3 sequence is 14 residues long. V lost 3 bases and J lost 6; bases outside the gene matches: 9. The CDR3 DNA reads as TGCAGCGTTGAGACCAGGGGGCGGTCGGCTGAAGCTTTCTTT. This codes for CSVETRGRSAEAFF. Full variable domain (missing parts from reference TRBV29-1 and TRBJ1-1): SAVISQKPSRDICQRGTSLTIQCQVDSQVTMMFWYRQQPGQSLTLIATANQGSEATYESGFVIDKFPISRPNLTFSTLTVSNMSPEDSSIYLCSVETRGRSAEAFFGQGTRLTVV.

This chain joins TRBV7-2 and TRBJ2-1, with D perhaps being TRBD1 or TRBD2 (5 bases each). This CDR3 is built from 13 residues. Trimming removed 5 bases from V and 8 bases from J, with 13 bases in between. CDR1 and CDR2 (germline): SGHTA, FQGNSA. CDR3 coding DNA: TGTGCCAGCAGCCAGGGACGGTCGGATGAGCAGTTCTTC. Residues: CASSQGRSDEQFF.

The chain employs TRBV6-2 or TRBV6-3 and TRBJ1-2, with D possibly being TRBD1 (5 bases). The CDR3 is 17 amino acids. Trimming left V 6 bases short and J 4 bases short, with 24 bases between. Germline values: CDR1 MNHEY, CDR2 SVGEGT. The CDR3: CASSPTQEGTIPYGYTF. Written as DNA, the CDR3 is TGTGCCAGCAGCCCAACCCAGGAAGGGACGATTCCCTATGGCTACACCTTC.

This clone was found once. This sequence joins TRBV10-3 and TRBJ2-5; TRBD2 matches at 7 bases. J gave up 2 bases and V 4 bases, and 10 bases lay outside the gene matches. This CDR3 has 16 amino acids. Germline V gives CDR1 ENHRY, CDR2 SYGVKD. CDR3 amino acids: CAISAGGGALQETQYF. The CDR3 DNA sequence: TGTGCCATCAGTGCCGGGGGAGGGGCCCTTCAAGAGACCCAGTACTTC.

This clone appeared a few times. This rearrangement joins TRBV19 to TRBJ2-7; weak D call: TRBD2 (7 bases). The CDR3 sequence is 13 residues long. Trimming removed 3 bases from V and 10 bases from J, with 16 bases in between. The germline gives CDR1 LNHDA, CDR2 SQIVND (reference sequence). This chain's CDR3 is CASSIGGGREQYF. The CDR3 bases are TGTGCCAGTAGTATTGGGGGGGGCCGGGAACAGTACTTC.

This sequence joins TRBV6-2 or TRBV6-3 and TRBJ2-7, with 8 nucleotides matching TRBD2. After removal of 6 bases from V and 3 bases from J, the junction contained 7 bases not matched to a gene. Germline-derived CDR1 and CDR2 are MNHEY and SVGEGT. This CDR3 is 14 amino acids long. The CDR3 nucleotides are TGTGCCAGCAGCAAGACTAGCGCATTCTACGAGCAGTACTTC. Translated, it gives CASSKTSAFYEQYF.

The genes are TRBV19 and TRBJ1-6, with D tentatively TRBD1 (5 bases). The germline gives CDR1 LNHDA, CDR2 SQIVND (reference sequence). Trimming cost V 4 bases and J 0 bases, with 13 bases left between them. This CDR3 comprises 17 residues. CDR3 coding DNA: TGTGCCAGTAGTACCCGGGACGGGAGCTCCTATAATTCACCCCTCCACTTT. Encoded protein: CASSTRDGSSYNSPLHF.

The rearrangement joins TRBV3-1 (or the pseudogene TRBV3-2) to TRBJ2-3, with 8 bases that match TRBD2. The CDR3 has 16 amino acids. The germline gives CDR1 LGHDT, CDR2 YNNKEL (reference sequence). V shed 5 bases, J shed 4 bases, and the junction held 11 bases outside the gene matches. CDR3 amino acids: CASSTQREIKSDTQYF. In DNA, the CDR3 is TGTGCCAGCAGCACTCAGCGGGAGATTAAGTCAGATACGCAGTATTTT.

The CDR3 reads CASWTGGNQPQHF. The DNA of the CDR3 is TGTGCCAGCTGGACAGGGGGCAATCAGCCCCAGCATTTT. The rearrangement joins TRBV12-3 or TRBV12-4 to TRBJ1-5; the match to TRBD1 covers 9 bases. Unmatched junction bases numbered 1, after V lost 8 bases and J lost 2 bases. The CDR3 totals 13 residues.

This clone has more than one count but fewer than ten. The chain employs TRBV3-1 (or the pseudogene TRBV3-2) and TRBJ1-2, with D unclear. This CDR3 is 15 amino acids long. V gave up 1 base and J gave up 8 bases, with 17 bases separating them. Germline CDR1 LGHDT, CDR2 YNNKEL (reference sequence). CDR3 sequence reads: CASSQGRVPSDGYTF. The CDR3 bases are TGTGCCAGCAGCCAAGGGAGGGTCCCCTCGGACGGCTACACCTTC.

V and J are TRBV11-2 and TRBJ1-4; the D gene is possibly TRBD1 (5 bases). V was cut by 5 bases and J by 2 bases, with 12 bases left in between. There are 15 residues in the CDR3. Germline V gene data show CDR1 as SGHAT and CDR2 as FQNNGV. The CDR3 nucleotides are TGTGCCAGCAGCGCCTTGCGGGGCACTAATGAAAAACTGTTTTTT. Translating it yields CASSALRGTNEKLFF.

This rearrangement joins TRBV9 to TRBJ2-6; 9 bases fit TRBD2. From germline, CDR1 is SGDLS and CDR2 YYNGEE. The ends lost 7 bases at V and 2 bases at J; junction bases unmatched: 19. The CDR3 length is 20 residues. This CDR3 reads CASRQGRGGGLVPGANVLTF. The CDR3 DNA follows: TGTGCCAGCCGCCAGGGGCGCGGGGGGGGACTAGTCCCTGGGGCCAACGTCCTGACTTTC.

The sample holds a few counts of this clone. V and J are TRBV4-1 and TRBJ1-3; D is ambiguous. The germline V and J ends were trimmed by 0 bases and 1 base, with 7 bases remaining between them. From germline, CDR1 is MGHRA and CDR2 YSYEKL. This CDR3 spans 15 amino acids. The CDR3 region has the DNA TGCGCCAGCAGCCAAGAGGCGGGTTCTGGAAACACCATATATTTT. Protein product: CASSQEAGSGNTIYF.

The CDR3: CASSPGTGGSYEQYF. CDR3 bases: TGTGCCAGCAGTCCCGGGACAGGGGGCTCATACGAGCAGTACTTC. The V gene is TRBV6-5, the J gene TRBJ2-7, with 12 nucleotides matching TRBD1. Germline-derived CDR1 and CDR2 are MNHEY and SVGAGI. This CDR3 region has 15 residues. Germline trimming cut 5 bases from V and 4 bases from J; bases unmatched to any gene: 6.

This clone turned up a few times. The chain joins TRBV5-1 to TRBJ2-3; 14 nucleotides match TRBD2. The CDR3 is 16 residues long. Germline loops: CDR1 SGHRS, CDR2 YFSETQ. Losses at the gene ends were 4 bases for V and 4 bases for J; bases not matched to a gene: 5. The CDR3 reads CASSVTSGRVADTQYF. The CDR3 DNA reads as TGCGCCAGCAGCGTGACTAGCGGGAGGGTGGCAGATACGCAGTATTTT. The whole variable domain, remainder taken from reference TRBV5-1 and TRBJ2-3, is KAGVTQTPRYLIKTRGQQVTLSCSPISGHRSVSWYQQTPGQGLQFLFEYFSETQRNKGNFPGRFSGRQFSNSRSEMNVSTLELGDSALYLCASSVTSGRVADTQYFGPGTRLTVL.

This clone was seen just once. The genes are TRBV13 and TRBJ2-7; possibly TRBD1 for D (6 bases). Trimming left V 5 bases short and J 6 bases short, with 17 bases between. This CDR3 is built from 14 residues. The germline CDR1 and CDR2 sequences are PRHDT and FYEKMQ (reference sequence). CDR3 DNA sequence: TGTGCCAGCAGCACAATAGGTGAAGGGGGCGAGCAGTACTTC. Amino acids: CASSTIGEGGEQYF.

The chain employs TRBV12-3 or TRBV12-4 and TRBJ2-1; TRBD2 agrees at 7 bases. The trim removed 5 bases at V and 8 bases at J, leaving 3 bases unmatched. The CDR3 covers 12 residues. CDR3 in amino acids: CASSTGGHEQFF. In DNA form, the CDR3 reads TGTGCCAGCAGTACGGGGGGTCATGAGCAGTTCTTC.

With respect to this clone: Within the sample, other DNA sequences also encode this same CDR3. V gene TRBV7-2 combines with J gene TRBJ2-5; 8 bases line up with TRBD2. This CDR3 contains 13 residues. Germline V gene data show CDR1 as SGHTA and CDR2 as FQGNSA. The V gene end was trimmed by 3 bases and the J gene end by 4 bases; junction bases not matched to a gene: 1. In DNA, the CDR3 is TGTGCCAGCAGCTTGGCGGGAGGAGAGACCCAGTACTTC. It yields the protein CASSLAGGETQYF. Drawing the rest from reference TRBV7-2 and TRBJ2-5, the complete variable domain is GAGVSQSPSNKVTEKGKDVELRCDPISGHTALYWYRQSLGQGLEFLIYFQGNSAPDKSGLPSDRFSAERTGGSVSTLTIQRTQQEDSAVYLCASSLAGGETQYFGPGTRLLVL.

V and J are TRBV7-8 and TRBJ1-1; a possible D gene is TRBD1 (6 bases). The germline V and J ends were trimmed by 3 bases and 5 bases, with 19 bases remaining between them. The length of the CDR3 is 16 residues. The germline gives CDR1 SGHVS, CDR2 FQNEAQ. CDR3 sequence reads: CASSFRDTPQVTEAFF. DNA for the CDR3: TGTGCCAGCAGCTTCAGGGACACCCCTCAAGTGACTGAAGCTTTCTTT.

V is TRBV18 and J is TRBJ2-2, with D tentatively TRBD1 (6 bases). The CDR3 is 16 amino acids. V dropped 8 bases and J dropped 2 bases, with 18 bases sitting between them. Germline V gene data show CDR1 as KGHSH and CDR2 as LQKENI. In nucleotides, the CDR3 is TGTGCCAGCCCCACAGGGACCGGGCCCAACACCGGGGAGCTGTTTTTT. It translates to CASPTGTGPNTGELFF.

This sequence joins TRBV11-2 and TRBJ2-7, with 9 nucleotides matching TRBD2. Germline CDR1 SGHAT, CDR2 FQNNGV. The CDR3 is 14 residues long. V was clipped by 1 base and J by 2 bases; unmatched bases: 0. Written as DNA, the CDR3 is TGTGCCAGCAGCTTAGGACTAGCGGCCTACGAGCAGTACTTC. This encodes CASSLGLAAYEQYF.

This chain joins TRBV2 and TRBJ1-1; TRBD1 might be the D (6 bases). V was trimmed by 2 bases and J by 5 bases, leaving 9 bases between them. The CDR3 has 13 amino acids. CDR1 and CDR2 (germline): SNHLY, FYNNEI. CDR3 DNA: TGTGCCAGCAGTGAAACCAGGGGTACTGAAGCTTTCTTT. Translating it yields CASSETRGTEAFF.

The chain joins TRBV14 to TRBJ2-4; unclear D gene. The ends were cut back, 2 bases at V and 7 bases at J, with 15 bases in the middle. The germline V gene encodes CDR1 SGHDN and CDR2 FVKESK. The CDR3 consists of 15 residues. The CDR3 DNA reads as TGTGCCAGCAGCCAACGGAGAGCCGGCGTCAACATTCAGTACTTC. Translating it yields CASSQRRAGVNIQYF.

The table lists this clone with a count of one. This chain uses TRBV9 with TRBJ2-3; D could derive from TRBD1 or TRBD2 (5 bases each). This CDR3 region has 15 residues. Deletions cut 0 bases from V and 4 bases from J, with 12 bases between. Germline lookup yields CDR1 SGDLS and CDR2 YYNGEE. This CDR3 reads CASSVGGVGPDTQYF. The DNA of the CDR3 is TGTGCCAGCAGCGTAGGCGGAGTGGGACCAGATACGCAGTATTTT.